One and the same sample provided the 10 T cell receptor beta chains below, sequenced in a study of technical replicates of blood from a handful of donors. This table comes from immunoSEQ multiplex PCR, and its TCRdb copy is limited to in-frame clones, with some not included. The sample lists 80,000 to 100,000 clones; 96% were seen once. The sequencing sample was made of T cells isolated from PBMCs. The receptors here all came from a human donor in good health.

J is TRBJ2-2 and V is TRBV27; no clear D gene. The CDR3 extends over 15 amino acids. Trimming took 3 bases from V and 4 from J, leaving 12 bases between them. Germline V gives CDR1 MNHEY, CDR2 SMNVEV (reference sequence). CDR3 DNA sequence: TGTGCCAGCAGTTTTGGTGGCCGCCCCACCGGGGAGCTGTTTTTT. Residues: CASSFGGRPTGELFF.

The chain joins TRBV15 to TRBJ1-5, with D tentatively TRBD1 (5 bases). Germline CDR1 reads LNHNV; CDR2 reads YYDKDF (reference sequence). This CDR3 comprises 14 residues. The V and J ends lost 1 base and 5 bases respectively, with 9 bases between them. The chain's CDR3 is CATSRAQGYQPQHF. The CDR3 DNA follows: TGTGCCACCAGCAGAGCGCAGGGATATCAGCCCCAGCATTTT.

CDR3 nucleotides: TGTGCCAGCAGTTACCGCTCTGGGGCCAACGTCCTGACTTTC. Encoded protein: CASSYRSGANVLTF. The chain combines TRBV6-5 with TRBJ2-6; no clear D. Trimming cost V 2 bases and J 0 bases, with 2 bases left between them. The CDR3 is made up of 14 amino acids. Per the germline V gene, CDR1 is MNHEY and CDR2 is SVGAGI.

The chain links TRBV16 to TRBJ2-5, with TRBD1 as a possible D gene (5 bases). The CDR3 is 13 amino acids. The ends were cut back, 1 base at V and 2 bases at J, with 5 bases in the middle. Per the germline V gene, CDR1 is KGHSY and CDR2 is FQNENV. This chain's CDR3 is CASSQYRQETQYF. The CDR3 bases are TGTGCCAGCAGCCAATACAGGCAAGAGACCCAGTACTTC.

The genes are TRBV6-5 and TRBJ1-1; no clear D. Trimming shortened V by 6 bases and J by 2 bases, and 7 bases separated the two germline ends. This CDR3 contains 12 residues. Germline V gene lookup returns CDR1 MNHEY and CDR2 SVGAGI. The CDR3 loop is CASRTYNTEAFF. The DNA for the CDR3 is TGTGCCAGCAGAACCTATAACACTGAAGCTTTCTTT.

This clone was counted only a few times. The chain recombines TRBV5-4 with TRBJ2-7, with D possibly TRBD1 on 6 matching bases. The germline gives CDR1 SGHNT, CDR2 YYREEE (reference sequence). The germline V and J ends were trimmed by 4 bases and 1 base, with 12 bases remaining between them. The CDR3 contains 14 residues. The CDR3 DNA reads TGTGCCAGCAGCCCGGGTGGGACATCCTACGAGCAGTACTTC. Protein sequence: CASSPGGTSYEQYF.

This rearrangement joins TRBV10-3 to TRBJ1-1, with no clear D. The CDR3 is made up of 12 amino acids. Trimming left V 2 bases short and J 11 bases short, with 12 bases between. CDR1 is ENHRY and CDR2 is SYGVKD in the germline V gene. DNA for the CDR3: TGTGCCATCAGTGAGACTAACATCCCGGCTTTCTTT. It specifies CAISETNIPAFF.

The V and J genes are TRBV5-8 and TRBJ2-7, with TRBD2 matching over 7 bases. Trimming took 0 bases from V and 5 from J; bases not matched to a gene: 8. The CDR3 extends over 15 amino acids. From germline, CDR1 is SGHTS and CDR2 YDEGEE. For the CDR3, the DNA is TGTGCCAGCAGCTTGGAGGGTCGGGAGGACAACGAGCAGTACTTC. This encodes CASSLEGREDNEQYF.

The J gene is TRBJ2-2, the V gene TRBV11-2; 8 nucleotides agree with TRBD1. This CDR3 is 14 amino acids long. With 3 bases clipped from V and 4 bases from J, the junction kept 1 base outside the gene matches. CDR1 is SGHAT, CDR2 FQNNGV, per germline. Here the CDR3 DNA reads TGTGCCAGCAGCTTTGACAGGGGCACCGGGGAGCTGTTTTTT. Amino acid sequence: CASSFDRGTGELFF.

The chain recombines TRBV9 with TRBJ2-3; 8 bases match TRBD2. The trim removed 4 bases at V and 2 bases at J, leaving 6 bases unmatched. The CDR3 consists of 15 residues. The germline CDR1 and CDR2 sequences are SGDLS and YYNGEE. CDR3 sequence: CASSPIAGYTDTQYF. CDR3 nucleotides: TGTGCCAGCAGCCCTATAGCGGGATACACAGATACGCAGTATTTT.